Following are 20 T cell receptor beta chains from one sample sequenced in a study of a mutant IDH1 vaccine in newly diagnosed glioma. Generated by immunoSEQ multiplex PCR, the TCRdb table keeps only in-frame clones and is missing some. The table has tens of thousands of clones, roughly 83% seen once; the top ten hold approximately 10%. Time point described: week 11, during vaccination. Vaccinated patients received 300 ug of mutant IDH1 20-mer peptide per dose, with topical imiquimod. Their target antigens are unknown. The material was PBMCs, obtained from a glioma patient whose treatment included an IDH1 peptide vaccine. The source is a woman in her forties or fifties with glioma.

The chain is built from TRBV19 and TRBJ1-2; no firm D call. The germline gives CDR1 LNHDA, CDR2 SQIVND (reference sequence). The CDR3 runs 14 residues. Trimming left V 1 base short and J 8 bases short, with 14 bases between. CDR3 sequence: CASSIARRRGGYTF. CDR3 sequence (DNA): TGTGCCAGTAGTATAGCCCGCAGGCGAGGGGGCTACACCTTC. Full variable domain (missing parts from reference TRBV19 and TRBJ1-2): DGGITQSPKYLFRKEGQNVTLSCEQNLNHDAMYWYRQDPGQGLRLIYYSQIVNDFQKGDIAEGYSVSREKKESFPLTVTSAQKNPTAFYLCASSIARRRGGYTFGSGTRLTVV.

The chain has TRBV15 and TRBJ2-3; D gene uncertain. The CDR3 extends over 13 amino acids. Trimming took off 6 bases at V and 2 bases at J, with 9 bases between the two ends. Germline lookup yields CDR1 LNHNV and CDR2 YYDKDF (reference sequence). CDR3 loop: CATSQSLTDTQYF. DNA for the CDR3: TGTGCCACCAGTCAGTCTCTCACAGATACGCAGTATTTT.

The rearrangement links TRBV15 to TRBJ2-5; D may be TRBD1 (5 bases). The CDR3 is made up of 15 amino acids. Between the trimmed V and J ends, which lost 3 bases and 1 base, there was a span of 12 bases. Germline V CDR1 and CDR2: LNHNV, YYDKDF (reference sequence). As DNA, the CDR3 is TGTGCCACCAGCAGCAGGACACAAACCCAAGAGACCCAGTACTTC. It specifies CATSSRTQTQETQYF.

V usage is TRBV6-6 and J usage is TRBJ1-1; a weak D match, TRBD1 (6 bases). The germline gives CDR1 MNHNY, CDR2 SVGAGI (reference sequence). The V gene lost 8 bases and the J gene lost 6 bases, with 16 bases spanning the gap. This CDR3 is built from 13 residues. CDR3 residues: CASAIKGGSEAFF. Here the CDR3 DNA reads TGTGCCAGCGCAATAAAGGGGGGTTCTGAAGCTTTCTTT.

The chain uses TRBV9 and TRBJ2-6; D might be TRBD2 (6 bases). Germline V CDR1 and CDR2: SGDLS, YYNGEE. V lost 3 bases and J 0 bases, leaving 10 bases between the germline ends. The CDR3 sequence is 16 residues long. CDR3 nucleotide sequence: TGTGCCAGCAGCGGGGACTTAGACTCTGGGGCCAACGTCCTGACTTTC. This translates into CASSGDLDSGANVLTF.

This chain connects TRBV6-5 to TRBJ1-2; D remains ambiguous. This CDR3 is built from 13 residues. V was shortened by 2 bases and J by 4 bases, with 8 bases between the two germline ends. CDR1 MNHEY and CDR2 SVGAGI come from the germline V gene. CDR3 sequence reads: CASSYEESYGYTF. DNA for the CDR3: TGTGCCAGCAGTTACGAGGAATCCTATGGCTACACCTTC.

V and J are TRBV15 and TRBJ1-1; 8 positions match TRBD1. This CDR3 is built from 13 residues. J lost 11 bases, V lost 0 bases, and 5 bases had no gene match. Germline assignment: CDR1 LNHNV and CDR2 YYDKDF (reference sequence). The CDR3: CATSRDLTGEAFF. The CDR3 DNA sequence: TGTGCCACCAGCAGAGATTTGACAGGGGAGGCTTTCTTT.

This clone occurred many times. As DNA, the CDR3 is TGTGCCAGCAGAGAACGGGACTCATACAATGAGCAGTTCTTC. Its translation is CASRERDSYNEQFF. The chain recombines TRBV7-9 with TRBJ2-1; possibly TRBD2 for D (6 bases). This CDR3 has 14 amino acids. Trimming pared 6 bases from V and 4 bases from J, leaving 13 bases between. Germline assignment: CDR1 SEHNR and CDR2 FQNEAQ (reference sequence).

The chain couples TRBV30 to TRBJ1-2; perhaps TRBD1 as D (6 bases). Germline-derived CDR1 and CDR2 are GTSNPN and SVGIG (reference sequence). The ends were cut back, 0 bases at V and 7 bases at J, with 12 bases in the middle. CDR3 size: 13 residues. The CDR3 loop is CAWSVSGGGGYTF. The CDR3, as DNA: TGTGCCTGGAGTGTGTCCGGGGGCGGTGGCTACACCTTC. The variable domain in full, with the rest retrieved from reference TRBV30 and TRBJ1-2, is SQTIHQWPATLVQPVGSPLSLECTVEGTSNPNLYWYRQAAGRGLQLLFYSVGIGQISSEVPQNLSASRPQDRQFILSSKKLLLSDSGFYLCAWSVSGGGGYTFGSGTRLTVV.

This clone was counted once. The same CDR3 can be traced to other DNA sequences in this sample. The chain is built from TRBV6-5 and TRBJ1-1, with D possibly TRBD1 on 5 matching bases. The ends were cut back, 5 bases at V and 4 bases at J, with 5 bases in the middle. The germline gives CDR1 MNHEY, CDR2 SVGAGI. The CDR3 is made up of 11 amino acids. CDR3 DNA: TGTGCCAGCAGTACAGGCACTGAAGCTTTCTTT. Its protein is CASSTGTEAFF.

This sequence joins TRBV20-1 and TRBJ2-4, with a weak D call TRBD1 (6 bases). Between the trimmed V and J ends, which lost 4 bases and 13 bases, there was a span of 14 bases. The germline V gene has CDR1 DFQATT and CDR2 SNEGSKA (reference sequence). The CDR3 is 11 residues long. The CDR3 is CSAIRQVGQYF. The DNA for the CDR3 is TGCAGTGCTATACGACAGGTCGGGCAGTACTTC.

This clone has only one observation. CDR3 residues: CASSVRGDGNTGELFF. For the CDR3, the DNA is TGTGCCAGCAGCGTAAGAGGGGATGGGAACACCGGGGAGCTGTTTTTT. The chain combines TRBV9 with TRBJ2-2, with D possibly being TRBD1 or TRBD2 (5 bases each). Germline V lookup: CDR1 SGDLS, CDR2 YYNGEE. The CDR3 has 16 amino acids. Trimming removed 1 base at V and 1 base at J, with 11 bases between.

V and J are TRBV6-1 and TRBJ1-6; the D is unclear. The length of the CDR3 is 14 residues. The germline CDR1 and CDR2 sequences are MNHNS and SASEGT. V lost 4 bases and J 8 bases, leaving 12 bases between the germline ends. CDR3 residues: CASSVGREDSPLHF. CDR3 coding DNA: TGTGCCAGCAGTGTCGGGAGGGAAGATTCACCCCTCCACTTT.

The count of this clone is one. CDR3 amino acids: CASGLAGATDTQYF. In DNA, the CDR3 is TGTGCCAGCGGACTAGCGGGGGCTACAGATACGCAGTATTTT. The V and J genes are TRBV2 and TRBJ2-3; 13 positions match TRBD2. CDR1 and CDR2 (germline): SNHLY, FYNNEI. Trimming took 8 bases from V and 3 from J; bases not matched to a gene: 2. This CDR3 is 14 amino acids long. Full variable domain (rest looked up from reference TRBV2 and TRBJ2-3): EPEVTQTPSHQVTQMGQEVILRCVPISNHLYFYWYRQILGQKVEFLVSFYNNEISEKSEIFDDQFSVERPDGSNFTLKIRSTKLEDSAMYFCASGLAGATDTQYFGPGTRLTVL.

The V call is TRBV9, the J call TRBJ2-5; TRBD1 agrees at 10 bases. Unmatched junction bases numbered 5, after V lost 4 bases and J lost 5 bases. CDR1 is SGDLS, CDR2 YYNGEE, per germline. The CDR3 totals 14 residues. CDR3 loop: CASSPDRGRETQYF. For the CDR3, the DNA is TGTGCCAGCAGCCCCGACAGGGGGCGGGAGACCCAGTACTTC. The full variable domain, with the rest looked up from reference TRBV9 and TRBJ2-5, is DSGVTQTPKHLITATGQRVTLRCSPRSGDLSVYWYQQSLDQGLQFLIQYYNGEERAKGNILERFSAQQFPDLHSELNLSSLELGDSALYFCASSPDRGRETQYFGPGTRLLVL.

DNA for the CDR3: TGTGCCAGCAGTTTATACGGGTTTCTACAGCCCCAGCATTTT. Residues: CASSLYGFLQPQHF. The chain links TRBV28 to TRBJ1-5; D unresolved. CDR1 is MDHEN and CDR2 is SYDVKM in the germline V gene. The V gene lost 1 base and the J gene lost 7 bases, with 11 bases spanning the gap. This CDR3 is built from 14 residues.

The chain joins TRBV7-9 to TRBJ1-1, with D perhaps TRBD1 (6 bases). Germline CDR1 and CDR2: SEHNR and FQNEAQ (reference sequence). This CDR3 is built from 16 residues. Trimming left V 4 bases short and J 4 bases short, with 19 bases between. The CDR3 loop is CASSSPSGQGSTEAFF. CDR3 in DNA: TGTGCCAGCAGCTCGCCGTCGGGTCAGGGGAGCACTGAAGCTTTCTTT.

The J gene is TRBJ2-3, the V gene TRBV4-2; D is perhaps TRBD1 (6 bases). V was clipped by 1 base and J by 5 bases, with 10 bases between them. The CDR3 totals 14 residues. Germline V lookup: CDR1 LGHNA, CDR2 YNFKEQ. The CDR3 nucleotides are TGTGCCAGCAGCCAAGGGGGGCAGCAAGATACGCAGTATTTT. As protein: CASSQGGQQDTQYF.

The rearrangement joins TRBV7-6 to TRBJ1-6, with TRBD1 matching over 7 bases. Germline V gives CDR1 SGHVS, CDR2 FNYEAQ. Trimming cost V 3 bases and J 6 bases; bases outside gene matches: 2. The CDR3 extends over 14 amino acids. The CDR3 loop is CASSLGQTNSPLHF. DNA for the CDR3: TGTGCCAGCAGCTTGGGACAGACTAATTCACCCCTCCACTTT.

The chain is built from TRBV6-4 and TRBJ2-7; D uncertain. Germline V CDR1 and CDR2: MRHNA, SNTAGT. This CDR3 spans 15 amino acids. V was pared by 6 bases and J by 9 bases, with 24 bases between. CDR3 coding DNA: TGTGCCAGCAGCCCCCGTCGAGTCACCCCGCGCGGGCAGTACTTC. It translates to CASSPRRVTPRGQYF.